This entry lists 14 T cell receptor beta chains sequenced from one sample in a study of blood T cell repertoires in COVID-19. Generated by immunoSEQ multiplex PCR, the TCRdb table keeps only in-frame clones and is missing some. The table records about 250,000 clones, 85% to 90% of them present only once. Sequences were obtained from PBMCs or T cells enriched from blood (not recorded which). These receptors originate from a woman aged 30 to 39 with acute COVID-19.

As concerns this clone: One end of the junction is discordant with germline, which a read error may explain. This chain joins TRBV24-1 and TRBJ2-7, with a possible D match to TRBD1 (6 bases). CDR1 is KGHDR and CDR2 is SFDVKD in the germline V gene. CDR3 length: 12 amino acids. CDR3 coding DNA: TGTGCCACCAGTGATTTGGGACAGACCCTTCTCTTC. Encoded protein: CATSDLGQTLLF.

The CDR3 loop is CASSSLGQEMLSNQPQHF. The CDR3 DNA reads as TGTGCCAGCAGCTCCCTCGGACAGGAGATGCTTAGCAATCAGCCCCAGCATTTT. The rearrangement uses TRBV7-8 and TRBJ1-5, with TRBD1 identical over 7 bases. The junction had 12 bases not matched to a gene; V was cut back by 4 bases and J by 0 bases. This CDR3 is built from 18 residues. Germline loops: CDR1 SGHVS, CDR2 FQNEAQ.

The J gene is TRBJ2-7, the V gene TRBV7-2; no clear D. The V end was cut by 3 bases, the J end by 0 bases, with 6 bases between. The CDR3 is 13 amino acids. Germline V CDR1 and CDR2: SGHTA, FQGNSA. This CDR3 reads CASSLGLSYEQYF. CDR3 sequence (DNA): TGTGCCAGCAGCTTGGGCCTCTCCTACGAGCAGTACTTC.

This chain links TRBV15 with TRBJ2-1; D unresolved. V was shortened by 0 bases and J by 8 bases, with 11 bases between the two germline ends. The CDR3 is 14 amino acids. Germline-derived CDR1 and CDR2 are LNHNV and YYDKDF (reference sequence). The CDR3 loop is CATSRDTRVDEQFF. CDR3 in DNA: TGTGCCACCAGCAGAGATACCCGAGTTGATGAGCAGTTCTTC.

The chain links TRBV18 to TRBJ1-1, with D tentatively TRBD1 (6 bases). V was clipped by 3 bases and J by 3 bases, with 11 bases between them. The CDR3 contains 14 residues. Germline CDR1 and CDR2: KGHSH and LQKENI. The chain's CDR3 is CASSPAGVDTEAFF. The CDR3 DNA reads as TGTGCCAGCTCACCGGCAGGGGTGGACACTGAAGCTTTCTTT. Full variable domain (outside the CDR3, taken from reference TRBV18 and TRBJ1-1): NAGVMQNPRHLVRRRGQEARLRCSPMKGHSHVYWYRQLPEEGLKFMVYLQKENIIDESGMPKERFSAEFPKEGPSILRIQQVVRGDSAAYFCASSPAGVDTEAFFGQGTRLTVV.

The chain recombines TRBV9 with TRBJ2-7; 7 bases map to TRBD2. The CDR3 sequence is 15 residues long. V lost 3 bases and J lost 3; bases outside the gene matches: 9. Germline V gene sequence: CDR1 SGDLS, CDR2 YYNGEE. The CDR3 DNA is TGTGCCAGCAGCGGACCCGGGACTATTCACTACGAGCAGTACTTC. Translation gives CASSGPGTIHYEQYF.

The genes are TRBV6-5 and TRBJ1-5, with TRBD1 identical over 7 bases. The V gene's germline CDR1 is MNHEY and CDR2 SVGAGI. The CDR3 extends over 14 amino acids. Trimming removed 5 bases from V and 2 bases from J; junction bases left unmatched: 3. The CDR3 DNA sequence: TGTGCCAGCAGTAGACAGGGAGGCAATCAGCCCCAGCATTTT. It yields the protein CASSRQGGNQPQHF.

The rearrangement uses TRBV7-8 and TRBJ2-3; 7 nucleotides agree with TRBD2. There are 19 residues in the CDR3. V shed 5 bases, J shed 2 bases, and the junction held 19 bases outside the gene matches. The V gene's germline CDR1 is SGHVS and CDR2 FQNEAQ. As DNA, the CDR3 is TGTGCCAGCAGCCCCTATCGGGACTACATAGCGGCCCCCACAGATACGCAGTATTTT. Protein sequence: CASSPYRDYIAAPTDTQYF.

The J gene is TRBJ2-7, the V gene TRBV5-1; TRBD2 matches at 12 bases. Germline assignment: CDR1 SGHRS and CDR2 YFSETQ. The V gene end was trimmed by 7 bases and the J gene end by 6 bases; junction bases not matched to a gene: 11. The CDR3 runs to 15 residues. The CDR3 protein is CASSALAGGPGEQYF. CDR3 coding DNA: TGCGCCAGCTCGGCTCTAGCGGGGGGGCCGGGCGAGCAGTACTTC.

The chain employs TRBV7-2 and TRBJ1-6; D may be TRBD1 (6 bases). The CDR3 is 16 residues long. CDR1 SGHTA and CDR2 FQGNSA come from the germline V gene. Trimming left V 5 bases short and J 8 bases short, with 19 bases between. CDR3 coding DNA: TGTGCCAGCAGCCAGCAGCCTACAGGGTGGGATTCACCCCTCCACTTT. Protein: CASSQQPTGWDSPLHF.

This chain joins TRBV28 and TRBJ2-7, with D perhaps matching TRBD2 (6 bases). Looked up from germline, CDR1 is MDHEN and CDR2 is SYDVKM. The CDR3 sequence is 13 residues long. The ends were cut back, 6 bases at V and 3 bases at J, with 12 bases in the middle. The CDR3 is CASRDGGVYEQYF. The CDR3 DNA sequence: TGTGCCAGCAGGGACGGGGGTGTCTACGAGCAGTACTTC.

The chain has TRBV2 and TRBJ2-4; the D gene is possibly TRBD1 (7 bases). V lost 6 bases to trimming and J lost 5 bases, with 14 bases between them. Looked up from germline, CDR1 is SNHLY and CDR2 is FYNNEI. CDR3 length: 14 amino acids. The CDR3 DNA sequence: TGTGCCAGCAGAGGAGGGACAGAGGAAAACATTCAGTACTTC. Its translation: CASRGGTEENIQYF.

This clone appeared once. Written as DNA, the CDR3 is TGTGCCAGCAGCCTGGCGGAGGGAGAGGGCAATCAGCCCCAGCATTTT. Translating it yields CASSLAEGEGNQPQHF. The J gene is TRBJ1-5, the V gene TRBV5-6, with D unresolved. V dropped 4 bases and J dropped 2 bases, with 16 bases sitting between them. The CDR3 has 16 amino acids. Per germline, CDR1 SGHDT and CDR2 YYEEEE. The whole variable domain, remainder taken from reference TRBV5-6 and TRBJ1-5, is DAGVTQSPTHLIKTRGQQVTLRCSPKSGHDTVSWYQQALGQGPQFIFQYYEEEERQRGNFPDRFSGHQFPNYSSELNVNALLLGDSALYLCASSLAEGEGNQPQHFGDGTRLSIL.

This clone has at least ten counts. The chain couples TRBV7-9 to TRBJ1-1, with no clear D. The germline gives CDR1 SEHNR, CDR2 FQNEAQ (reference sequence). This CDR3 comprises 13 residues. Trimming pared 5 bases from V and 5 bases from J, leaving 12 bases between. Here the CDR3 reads CASSLGVLTEAFF. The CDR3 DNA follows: TGTGCCAGCAGCCTGGGCGTGTTGACTGAAGCTTTCTTT.